The TCR beta chain under discussion was sequenced for a study of memory CD4+ T cells and cytomegalovirus serostatus. Study details: Of the healthy Belgian adults, several were CMV seropositive and about 24 seronegative.

The sort gate was single viable CD3+CD4+CD8-CD45RO+ cells for memory CD4+ T cells. Repertoires were generated with immunoSEQ multiplex PCR, while TCRdb's copy carries only in-frame clones and drops some. The sample carries some 46,000 clones, 79% recorded once. The receptor was isolated from an adult in good health and CMV-seronegative. Material: memory CD4+ T cells from blood.

The CDR3 is CASSPQSSGTGEQFF. In nucleotides, the CDR3 is TGTGCCAGCAGCCCGCAGTCTAGCGGGACCGGTGAGCAGTTCTTC. The J gene is TRBJ2-1, the V gene TRBV4-2; the match to TRBD2 covers 9 bases. The J segment lost 9 bases and the V segment lost 4 bases, leaving 10 bases of the junction unmatched. The length of the CDR3 is 15 residues. The germline gives CDR1 LGHNA, CDR2 YNFKEQ.